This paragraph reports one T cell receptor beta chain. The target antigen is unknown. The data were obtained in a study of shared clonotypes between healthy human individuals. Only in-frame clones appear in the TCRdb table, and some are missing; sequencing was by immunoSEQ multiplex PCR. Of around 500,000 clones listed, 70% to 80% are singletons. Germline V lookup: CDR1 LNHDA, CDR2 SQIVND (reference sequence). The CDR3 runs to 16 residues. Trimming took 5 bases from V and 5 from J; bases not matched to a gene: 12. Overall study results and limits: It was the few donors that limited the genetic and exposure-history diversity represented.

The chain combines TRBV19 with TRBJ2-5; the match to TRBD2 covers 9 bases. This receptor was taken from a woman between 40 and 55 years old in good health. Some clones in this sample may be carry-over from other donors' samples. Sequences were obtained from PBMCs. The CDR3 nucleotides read TGTGCCAGTAGTCCCGATGGAGCGGGAGGTCGGGAGACCCAGTACTTC. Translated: CASSPDGAGGRETQYF.